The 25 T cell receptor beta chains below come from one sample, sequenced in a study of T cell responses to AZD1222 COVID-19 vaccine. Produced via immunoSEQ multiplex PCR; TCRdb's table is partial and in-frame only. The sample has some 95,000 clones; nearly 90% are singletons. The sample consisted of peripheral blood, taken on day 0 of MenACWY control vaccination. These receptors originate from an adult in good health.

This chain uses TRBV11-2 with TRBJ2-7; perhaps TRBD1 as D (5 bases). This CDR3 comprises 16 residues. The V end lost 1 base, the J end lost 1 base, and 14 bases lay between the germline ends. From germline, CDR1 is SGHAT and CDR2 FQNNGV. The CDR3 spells CASSLVGEGLSYEQYF. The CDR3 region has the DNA TGTGCCAGCAGCTTAGTAGGGGAAGGGCTTTCCTACGAGCAGTACTTC.

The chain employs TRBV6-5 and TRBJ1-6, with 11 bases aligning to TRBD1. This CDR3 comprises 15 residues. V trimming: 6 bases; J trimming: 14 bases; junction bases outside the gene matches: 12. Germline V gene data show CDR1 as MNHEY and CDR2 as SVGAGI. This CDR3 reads CASSPDRGPLSSLHF. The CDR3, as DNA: TGTGCCAGCAGCCCGGACAGGGGGCCTCTCTCGTCCCTCCACTTT.

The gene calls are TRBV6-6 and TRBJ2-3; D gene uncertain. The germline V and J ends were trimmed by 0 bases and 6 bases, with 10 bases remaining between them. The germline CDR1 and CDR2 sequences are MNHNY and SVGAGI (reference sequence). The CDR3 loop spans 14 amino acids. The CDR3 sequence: CASSYSTTPDTQYF. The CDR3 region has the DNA TGTGCCAGCAGTTACTCTACCACGCCGGATACGCAGTATTTT.

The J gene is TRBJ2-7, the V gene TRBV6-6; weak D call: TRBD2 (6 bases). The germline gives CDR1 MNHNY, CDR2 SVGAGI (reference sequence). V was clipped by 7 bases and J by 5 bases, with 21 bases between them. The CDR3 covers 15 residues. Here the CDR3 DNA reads TGTGCCAGCACCTTAACACGGACTACGGGGGACGAGCAGTACTTC. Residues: CASTLTRTTGDEQYF.

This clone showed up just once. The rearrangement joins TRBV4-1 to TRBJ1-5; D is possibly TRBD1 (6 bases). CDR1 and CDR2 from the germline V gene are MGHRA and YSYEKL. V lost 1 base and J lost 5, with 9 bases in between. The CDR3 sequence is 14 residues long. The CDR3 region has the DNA TGCGCCAGCAGCCAAGTGGGGGCGGATCAGCCCCAGCATTTT. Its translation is CASSQVGADQPQHF.

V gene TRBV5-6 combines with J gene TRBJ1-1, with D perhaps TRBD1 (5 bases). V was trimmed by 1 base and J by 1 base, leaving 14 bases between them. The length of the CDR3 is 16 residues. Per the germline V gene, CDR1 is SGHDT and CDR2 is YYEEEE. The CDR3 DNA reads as TGTGCCAGCAGCTTGTGGGTTTACAGGAAGAACACTGAAGCTTTCTTT. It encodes CASSLWVYRKNTEAFF.

The CDR3 sequence: CASSTEGSYTEAFF. As DNA, the CDR3 is TGTGCCAGCAGTACGGAGGGATCTTACACTGAAGCTTTCTTT. The chain employs TRBV6-5 and TRBJ1-1; no definite D call. The CDR3 is made up of 14 amino acids. Germline lookup yields CDR1 MNHEY and CDR2 SVGAGI. The V end was cut by 5 bases, the J end by 3 bases, with 13 bases between.

The CDR3, as DNA: TGTGCCAGCAGCTTGGCGGGCCGGTTGATGGCAAGTGGAAACACCATATATTTT. Translation gives CASSLAGRLMASGNTIYF. The chain couples TRBV5-8 to TRBJ1-3; D unclear. The CDR3 extends over 18 amino acids. The V and J ends lost 0 bases and 3 bases respectively, with 19 bases between them. The germline V gene has CDR1 SGHTS and CDR2 YDEGEE. Full variable domain (missing parts from reference TRBV5-8 and TRBJ1-3): EAGVTQSPTHLIKTRGQQATLRCSPISGHTSVYWYQQALGLGLQFLLWYDEGEERNRGNFPPRFSGRQFPNYSSELNVNALELEDSALYLCASSLAGRLMASGNTIYFGEGSWLTVV.

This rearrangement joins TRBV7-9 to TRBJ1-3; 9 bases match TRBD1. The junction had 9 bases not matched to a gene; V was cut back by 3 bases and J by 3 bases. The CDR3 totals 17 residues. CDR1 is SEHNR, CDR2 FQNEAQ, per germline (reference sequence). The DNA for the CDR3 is TGTGCCAGCAGCTTTCGGACCGGACAGGGGCTTGGAAACACCATATATTTT. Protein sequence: CASSFRTGQGLGNTIYF.

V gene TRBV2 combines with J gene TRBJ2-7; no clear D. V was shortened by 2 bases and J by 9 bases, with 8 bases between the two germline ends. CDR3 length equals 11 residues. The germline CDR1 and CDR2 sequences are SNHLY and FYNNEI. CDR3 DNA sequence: TGTGCCAGCAGTGAAATGGTAGGGCAGTACTTC. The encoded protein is CASSEMVGQYF.

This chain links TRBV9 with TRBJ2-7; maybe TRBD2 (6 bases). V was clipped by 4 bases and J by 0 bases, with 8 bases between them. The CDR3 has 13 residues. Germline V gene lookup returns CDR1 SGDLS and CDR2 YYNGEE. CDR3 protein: CASSTGSSYEQYF. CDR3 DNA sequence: TGTGCCAGCAGCACCGGGAGCTCCTACGAGCAGTACTTC.

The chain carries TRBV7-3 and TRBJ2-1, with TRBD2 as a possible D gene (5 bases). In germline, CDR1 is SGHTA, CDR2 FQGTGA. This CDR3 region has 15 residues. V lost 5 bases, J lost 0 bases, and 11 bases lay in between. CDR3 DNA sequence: TGTGCCAGCAGCCGGGATGATCGCTCCTACAATGAGCAGTTCTTC. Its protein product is CASSRDDRSYNEQFF.

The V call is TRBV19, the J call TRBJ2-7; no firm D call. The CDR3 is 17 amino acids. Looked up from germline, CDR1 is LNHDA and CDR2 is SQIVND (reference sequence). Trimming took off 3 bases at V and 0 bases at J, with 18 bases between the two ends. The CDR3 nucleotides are TGTGCCAGTAGTATCTCCGGAGACGCCTATTTCTCCTACGAGCAGTACTTC. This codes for CASSISGDAYFSYEQYF.

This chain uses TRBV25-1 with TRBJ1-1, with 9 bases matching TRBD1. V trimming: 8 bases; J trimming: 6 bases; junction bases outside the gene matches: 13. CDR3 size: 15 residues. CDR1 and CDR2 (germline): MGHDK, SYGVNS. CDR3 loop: CASPGQGGYFAEAFF. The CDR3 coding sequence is TGTGCCAGCCCGGGACAGGGCGGGTATTTTGCTGAAGCTTTCTTT.

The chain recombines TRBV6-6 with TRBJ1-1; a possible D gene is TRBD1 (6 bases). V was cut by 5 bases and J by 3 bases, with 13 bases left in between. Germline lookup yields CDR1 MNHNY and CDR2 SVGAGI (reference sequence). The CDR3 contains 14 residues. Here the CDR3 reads CASSDGQSHTEAFF. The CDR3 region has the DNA TGTGCCAGCAGTGATGGACAGTCTCACACTGAAGCTTTCTTT.

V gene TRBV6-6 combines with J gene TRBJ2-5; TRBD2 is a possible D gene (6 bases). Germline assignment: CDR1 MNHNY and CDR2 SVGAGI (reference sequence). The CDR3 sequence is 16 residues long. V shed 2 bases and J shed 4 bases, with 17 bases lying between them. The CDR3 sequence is CASSYRSARAGETQYF. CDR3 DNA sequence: TGTGCCAGCAGTTACAGGTCGGCCAGAGCGGGAGAGACCCAGTACTTC.

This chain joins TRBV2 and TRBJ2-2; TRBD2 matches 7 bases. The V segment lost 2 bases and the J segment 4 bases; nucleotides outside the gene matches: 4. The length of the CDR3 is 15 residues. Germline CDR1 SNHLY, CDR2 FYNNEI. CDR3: CASSEWASGTGELFF. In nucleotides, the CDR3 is TGTGCCAGCAGTGAATGGGCTAGCGGCACCGGGGAGCTGTTTTTT.

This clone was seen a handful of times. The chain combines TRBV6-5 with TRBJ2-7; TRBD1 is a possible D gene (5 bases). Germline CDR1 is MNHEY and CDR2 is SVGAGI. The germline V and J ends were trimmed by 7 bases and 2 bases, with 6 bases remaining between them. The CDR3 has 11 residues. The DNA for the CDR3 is TGTGCCAGCAAAGGGGCCTACGAGCAGTACTTC. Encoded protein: CASKGAYEQYF.

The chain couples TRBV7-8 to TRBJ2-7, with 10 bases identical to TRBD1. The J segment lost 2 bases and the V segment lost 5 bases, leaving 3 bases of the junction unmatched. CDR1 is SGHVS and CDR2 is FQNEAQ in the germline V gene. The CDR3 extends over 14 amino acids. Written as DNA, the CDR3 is TGTGCCAGCAGCCCCGGGACAGGGGCCTACGAGCAGTACTTC. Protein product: CASSPGTGAYEQYF.

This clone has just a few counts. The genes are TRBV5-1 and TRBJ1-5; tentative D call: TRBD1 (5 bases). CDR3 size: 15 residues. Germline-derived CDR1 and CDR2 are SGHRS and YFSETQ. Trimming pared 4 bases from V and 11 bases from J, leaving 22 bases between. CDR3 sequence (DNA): TGCGCCAGCAGCCCACCTGGGGCGTTACAGCGGACCCAGCATTTT. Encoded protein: CASSPPGALQRTQHF.

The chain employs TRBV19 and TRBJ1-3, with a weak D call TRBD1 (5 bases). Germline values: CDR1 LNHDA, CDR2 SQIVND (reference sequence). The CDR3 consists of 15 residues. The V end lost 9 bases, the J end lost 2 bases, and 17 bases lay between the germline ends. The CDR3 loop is CASHSLGHTGNTIYF. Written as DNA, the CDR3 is TGTGCCAGCCACTCCCTAGGACACACTGGAAACACCATATATTTT. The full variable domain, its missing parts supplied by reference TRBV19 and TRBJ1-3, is DGGITQSPKYLFRKEGQNVTLSCEQNLNHDAMYWYRQDPGQGLRLIYYSQIVNDFQKGDIAEGYSVSREKKESFPLTVTSAQKNPTAFYLCASHSLGHTGNTIYFGEGSWLTVV.

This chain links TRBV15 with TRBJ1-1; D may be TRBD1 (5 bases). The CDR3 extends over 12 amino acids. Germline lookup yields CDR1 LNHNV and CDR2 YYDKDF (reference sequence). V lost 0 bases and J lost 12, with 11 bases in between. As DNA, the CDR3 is TGTGCCACCAGCAGAGAGGGGACCGTTTCTTTCTTT. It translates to CATSREGTVSFF.

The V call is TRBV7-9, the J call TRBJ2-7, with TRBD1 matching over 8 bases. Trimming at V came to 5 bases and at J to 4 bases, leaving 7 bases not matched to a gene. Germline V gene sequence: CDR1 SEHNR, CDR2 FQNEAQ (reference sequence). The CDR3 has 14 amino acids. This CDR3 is CASSPTGGTYEQYF. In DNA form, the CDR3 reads TGTGCCAGCAGCCCTACAGGGGGTACGTACGAGCAGTACTTC.

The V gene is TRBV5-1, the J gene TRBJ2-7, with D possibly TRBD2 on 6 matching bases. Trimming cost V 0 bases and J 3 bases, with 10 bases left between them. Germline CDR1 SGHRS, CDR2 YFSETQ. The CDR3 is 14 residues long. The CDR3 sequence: CASSLEAAGYEQYF. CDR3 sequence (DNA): TGCGCCAGCAGCTTGGAGGCAGCGGGCTACGAGCAGTACTTC.

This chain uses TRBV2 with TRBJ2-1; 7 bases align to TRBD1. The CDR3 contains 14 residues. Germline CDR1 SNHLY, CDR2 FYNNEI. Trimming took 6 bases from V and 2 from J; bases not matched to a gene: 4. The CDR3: CASRTGLAYNEQFF. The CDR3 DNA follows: TGTGCCAGCAGGACAGGGCTCGCCTACAATGAGCAGTTCTTC.